A single T cell receptor (beta chain) is shown here with its context. As yet, its antigen is unknown. The entry originates in a study of a mutant IDH1 vaccine in newly diagnosed glioma. Indicated time point: week 47, end of study. Each vaccine dose was 300 ug of mutant IDH1 20-mer peptide, with topical imiquimod. V shed 7 bases and J shed 1 base, with 10 bases lying between them. The CDR3 contains 13 residues. Germline V gene lookup returns CDR1 LNHDA and CDR2 SQIVND (reference sequence). Sequencing used immunoSEQ multiplex PCR; TCRdb keeps in-frame clones, though not all of them. Among approximately 21,000 clones listed, about four fifths were seen once.

The chain has TRBV19 and TRBJ1-1; D is unclear. Source: PBMCs, taken from a glioma patient whose treatment included an IDH1 peptide vaccine. This clonotype was sampled from a man aged 40-50 years with glioma. CDR3 residues: CASMRLSNTEAFF. CDR3 DNA: TGTGCCAGTATGAGGTTATCGAACACTGAAGCTTTCTTT.